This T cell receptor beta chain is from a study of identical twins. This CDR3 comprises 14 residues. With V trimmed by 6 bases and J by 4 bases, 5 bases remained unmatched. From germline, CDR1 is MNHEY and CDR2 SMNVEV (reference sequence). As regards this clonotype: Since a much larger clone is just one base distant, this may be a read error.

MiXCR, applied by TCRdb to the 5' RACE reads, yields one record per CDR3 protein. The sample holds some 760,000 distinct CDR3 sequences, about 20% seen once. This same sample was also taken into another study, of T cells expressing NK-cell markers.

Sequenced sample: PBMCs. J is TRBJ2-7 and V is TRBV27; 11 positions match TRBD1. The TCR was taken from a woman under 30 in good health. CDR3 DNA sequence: TGTGCCAGCAGCGCGGGACAGGGGGGTTACGAGCAGTACTTC. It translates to CASSAGQGGYEQYF.